The subject of this entry is one T cell receptor beta chain. This sample is drawn from a study of cytomegalovirus exposure and HLA in healthy donors. This CDR3 has 14 amino acids. Trimming took 2 bases from V and 9 from J; bases not matched to a gene: 9. The germline CDR1 and CDR2 sequences are SQVTM and ANQGSEA. The study ran its PCR with 60 Vbeta and 13 Jbeta primers. Profiled with immunoSEQ multiplex PCR; TCRdb holds only in-frame clones, not every one. Here the sample spans 99,000 or so clones, approximately 76% being singletons. The sample was PBMCs. The chain recombines TRBV29-1 with TRBJ2-1; 8 positions match TRBD1. The sequence derives from a woman younger than 30 in good health and CMV-seropositive. CDR3 sequence: CSVEQGARIGEQFF. CDR3 coding DNA: TGCAGCGTTGAACAGGGGGCGCGAATTGGTGAGCAGTTCTTC.